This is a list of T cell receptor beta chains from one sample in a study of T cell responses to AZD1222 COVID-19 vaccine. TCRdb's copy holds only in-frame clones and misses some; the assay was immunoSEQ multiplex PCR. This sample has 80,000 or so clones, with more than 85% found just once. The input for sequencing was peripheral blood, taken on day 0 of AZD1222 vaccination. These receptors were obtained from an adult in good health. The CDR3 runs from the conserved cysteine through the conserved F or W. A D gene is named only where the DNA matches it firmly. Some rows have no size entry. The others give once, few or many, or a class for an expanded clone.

CASSFSRLNQPQHF | TGTGCCAGCAGCTTCTCCAGGCTCAATCAGCCCCAGCATTTT | TRBJ1-5 | - | TRBV5-6 | -
CASNGGGQPQHF | TGTGCCAGTAACGGGGGGGGTCAGCCCCAGCATTTT | TRBJ1-5 | - | TRBV19 | -
CASSLEVYGYTF | TGTGCCAGCAGCTTGGAGGTTTATGGCTACACCTTC | TRBJ1-2 | - | TRBV5-6 | -
CASSQKWNRVPYEQYF | TGCGCCAGCTCTCAGAAATGGAACAGGGTTCCCTACGAGCAGTACTTC | TRBJ2-7 | - | TRBV23-1 | -
CASSTAGGQETQYF | TGTGCCAGTAGTACGGCCGGAGGTCAGGAGACCCAGTACTTC | TRBJ2-5 | - | TRBV19 | -
CASSLLQGGYGYTF | TGTGCCAGCAGCTTGTTACAGGGAGGCTATGGCTACACCTTC | TRBJ1-2 | - | TRBV7-2 | -
CASSLGTIQTQYF | TGTGCCAGCAGCCTAGGGACCATCCAGACCCAGTACTTC | TRBJ2-5 | - | TRBV28 | -
CASSLRAGTGDYSGNTIYF | TGCGCCAGCAGCTTACGTGCCGGGACAGGGGACTACTCTGGAAACACCATATATTTT | TRBJ1-3 | - | TRBV5-1 | TRBD1
CATSTGQGGEQYF | TGTGCCACCAGTACTGGACAGGGGGGCGAGCAGTACTTC | TRBJ2-7 | - | TRBV24-1 | TRBD1
CASSLVAGSAGELFF | TGCGCCAGCAGCTTGGTAGCAGGTTCGGCCGGGGAGCTGTTTTTT | TRBJ2-2 | - | TRBV5-1 | -
CASVSVQGNEQYF | TGCGCCAGCGTGTCCGTACAGGGGAACGAGCAGTACTTC | TRBJ2-7 | few | TRBV10-1 | TRBD1
CASSFRTGGGYTF | TGCGCCAGCAGTTTTAGGACAGGCGGAGGCTACACCTTC | TRBJ1-2 | - | TRBV5-1 | TRBD1
CASSAQVSYEQYF | TGTGCCAGCAGCGCCCAGGTTAGCTACGAGCAGTACTTC | TRBJ2-7 | - | TRBV9 | -
CASSIPDPYNEQFF | TGTGCCAGTAGTATTCCGGATCCCTACAATGAGCAGTTCTTC | TRBJ2-1 | once | TRBV19 | -
CASSLGPPGPSGLYEQYF | TGTGCCAGCAGCTTAGGCCCTCCGGGACCCTCAGGGCTCTACGAGCAGTACTTC | TRBJ2-7 | - | TRBV11-3 | -
CASSLAGFENYGYTF | TGTGCCAGCAGCCTCGCGGGGTTTGAGAACTATGGCTACACCTTC | TRBJ1-2 | - | TRBV11-1 | -
CASSVGSASNQPQHF | TGTGCCAGCAGCGTAGGATCCGCCAGCAATCAGCCCCAGCATTTT | TRBJ1-5 | - | TRBV9 | -
CATEDRGTYEQYF | TGTGCCACCGAGGACAGGGGAACCTACGAGCAGTACTTC | TRBJ2-7 | once | TRBV6-5 | TRBD1
CASSPQGYRGYTF | TGTGCCAGCAGCCCACAAGGTTATCGGGGCTACACCTTC | TRBJ1-2 | once | TRBV7-9 | -
CASRSQGMGEKLFF | TGCGCCAGCAGGTCTCAGGGGATGGGTGAAAAACTGTTTTTT | TRBJ1-4 | - | TRBV10-2 | -
CASSLIGGNQPQHF | TGTGCCAGCAGCTTGATCGGCGGAAATCAGCCCCAGCATTTT | TRBJ1-5 | - | TRBV5-6 | -
CSARGAYEQYF | TGCAGTGCTAGGGGGGCCTACGAGCAGTACTTC | TRBJ2-7 | - | TRBV20-1 | -
CASSPQIYEQYF | TGTGCCAGCAGCCCCCAGATATACGAGCAGTACTTC | TRBJ2-7 | - | TRBV7-8 | -
CASSLFASGQGFNSPLHF | TGTGCCAGCAGCTTATTCGCCAGCGGACAGGGATTTAATTCACCCCTCCACTTT | TRBJ1-6 | - | TRBV7-6 | TRBD1
CASSIRDSPYEQYF | TGTGCCAGTAGTATTCGGGACAGCCCCTACGAGCAGTACTTC | TRBJ2-7 | - | TRBV19 | TRBD1
CASSSGGRTPLHF | TGTGCCAGCAGCTCAGGGGGCAGGACACCCCTCCACTTT | TRBJ1-6 | - | TRBV14 | TRBD1
CASSSTGITGELFF | TGTGCCAGTAGCAGTACAGGGATCACCGGGGAGCTGTTTTTT | TRBJ2-2 | few | TRBV19 | -
CASRAGGAGGYTF | TGTGCCAGCAGAGCAGGGGGCGCAGGGGGCTACACCTTC | TRBJ1-2 | - | TRBV12-3/TRBV12-4 | TRBD1
CASSYRQNTEAFF | TGTGCCAGCAGTTATCGCCAGAACACTGAAGCTTTCTTT | TRBJ1-1 | - | TRBV6-5 | -
CASSLARGADTGELFF | TGCGCCAGCAGCTTGGCGCGGGGGGCCGACACCGGGGAGCTGTTTTTT | TRBJ2-2 | - | TRBV5-1 | TRBD2
CASSPQSTSGGRSQYF | TGTGCCAGCAGCCCACAATCGACTAGCGGCGGTAGGTCCCAGTACTTC | TRBJ2-5 | - | TRBV7-9 | TRBD2
CASSFGPTGLGQPQHF | TGTGCCAGCAGCTTTGGCCCTACAGGGTTGGGTCAGCCCCAGCATTTT | TRBJ1-5 | - | TRBV7-2 | -
CATSEQGGQPQHF | TGTGCCACCAGCGAACAGGGCGGTCAGCCCCAGCATTTT | TRBJ1-5 | - | TRBV15 | -
CASSEQHPLQATTNSPLHF | TGTGCCAGCAGCGAGCAACACCCCCTCCAAGCTACGACCAATTCACCCCTCCACTTT | TRBJ1-6 | - | TRBV6-4 | -
CASRDQTGKYEQYF | TGTGCCAGCAGGGACCAAACAGGAAAATACGAGCAGTACTTC | TRBJ2-7 | - | TRBV2 | -
CASTPLVGAGANVLTF | TGTGCCAGCACCCCATTAGTAGGGGCTGGGGCCAACGTCCTGACTTTC | TRBJ2-6 | - | TRBV27 | -
CASSLDGTGDPGYTF | TGCGCCAGCAGCTTGGACGGGACAGGGGACCCTGGCTACACCTTC | TRBJ1-2 | - | TRBV5-1 | TRBD1
CSVAPGPNYGYTF | TGCAGCGTGGCCCCCGGGCCTAACTATGGCTACACCTTC | TRBJ1-2 | - | TRBV29-1 | -
CASSGGRGLGYTF | TGTGCCAGCAGTGGGGGTAGGGGCTTAGGCTACACCTTC | TRBJ1-2 | - | TRBV25-1 | -
CASSNLPGTGSYEQYF | TGCGCCAGCAGCAATTTACCCGGGACAGGGAGCTACGAGCAGTACTTC | TRBJ2-7 | - | TRBV5-1 | TRBD1
CASSVDPEYNEQFF | TGTGCCAGCAGCGTAGATCCAGAATACAATGAGCAGTTCTTC | TRBJ2-1 | - | TRBV9 | -
CATSRDRGSYNEQFF | TGTGCCACCAGCAGAGATCGGGGCTCCTACAATGAGCAGTTCTTC | TRBJ2-1 | - | TRBV15 | -
CASSSGTPWGEAFF | TGTGCCAGCAGCTCCGGGACCCCTTGGGGTGAAGCTTTCTTT | TRBJ1-1 | - | TRBV5-6 | -
CAGKTGTGRTEAFF | TGTGCCGGCAAAACCGGGACAGGTAGGACTGAAGCTTTCTTT | TRBJ1-1 | - | TRBV5-4 | TRBD1
CASSPSRTALRTQYF | TGTGCCAGCAGTCCCAGTCGGACGGCGCTACGGACCCAGTACTTC | TRBJ2-5 | - | TRBV28 | -
CASSLTGGYGYTF | TGTGCCAGCAGCCTCACAGGGGGGTATGGCTACACCTTC | TRBJ1-2 | - | TRBV11-3 | TRBD1
CASTVGGTGELFF | TGTGCCAGCACCGTCGGGGGGACCGGGGAGCTGTTTTTT | TRBJ2-2 | - | TRBV11-3 | TRBD2
CASRNREKLFF | TGTGCCAGCCGTAATAGGGAAAAACTGTTTTTT | TRBJ1-4 | - | TRBV28 | -
CAISVGISGLQETQYF | TGTGCCATCAGTGTTGGGATTAGCGGGCTACAAGAGACCCAGTACTTC | TRBJ2-5 | - | TRBV10-3 | TRBD2
CASSSTGMTQPQHF | TGTGCCAGCAGTTCTACAGGGATGACTCAGCCCCAGCATTTT | TRBJ1-5 | - | TRBV2 | -
CASSLDGRGTGEAFF | TGCGCCAGCAGCTTGGATGGCAGGGGAACAGGTGAAGCTTTCTTT | TRBJ1-1 | once | TRBV5-1 | -